This T cell receptor (beta chain) is from a study of blood T cell repertoires in COVID-19. Study as a whole: Specimens from acute and convalescent COVID-19 originated in the United States, Italy and Spain. The analysed material was cDNA or gDNA that came from T cells, B-cell-depleted T cells, or PBMCs.

While infection was still active, Seattle patients were enrolled and then followed longitudinally. In the source study's methods: Amplification with reference gene primers provided the estimates of nucleated cell counts. TCRdb's copy holds only in-frame clones and misses some; the assay was immunoSEQ multiplex PCR. The V and J calls and clone size are taken from that table; D and trimming were inferred from the DNA. The sample has approximately 180,000 clones, approximately 88% seen once. The receptor was derived from a woman between 40 and 55 years old with COVID-19, enrolled during active disease. The sequenced sample consisted of peripheral blood.

The CDR3, as DNA: TGTGCCAGCAGTTTATCGGGACAGACAAATTCACCCCTCCACTTT. Amino acid sequence: CASSLSGQTNSPLHF. The rearrangement joins TRBV27 to TRBJ1-6; the match to TRBD1 covers 7 bases. Per the germline V gene, CDR1 is MNHEY and CDR2 is SMNVEV (reference sequence). The length of the CDR3 is 15 residues. Unmatched junction bases numbered 3, after V lost 0 bases and J lost 7 bases.